This TCR beta chain was documented in a study of cytomegalovirus exposure and HLA in healthy donors. On this clone itself: Its antigen is still unknown.

Primers included in the PCR were 60 Vbeta and 13 Jbeta primers. Measured with immunoSEQ multiplex PCR; TCRdb has only the in-frame clones, and not every one. This sample's clone table lists about 58,000 clones. Points from the study as a whole: Indistinguishable V segments such as TRBV6-2 and TRBV6-3 were excluded.

Germline V gene lookup returns CDR1 SGHNT and CDR2 YYREEE (reference sequence). Trimming took 2 bases from V and 3 from J, leaving 8 bases between them. This CDR3 has 13 amino acids. The sequence was obtained from a woman younger than 30 in good health and CMV-seronegative. Sequenced material: PBMCs. The rearrangement joins TRBV5-4 to TRBJ1-1; D remains unclear. CDR3 region: CASSLFQDTEAFF. As DNA, the CDR3 is TGTGCCAGCAGCTTATTTCAGGACACTGAAGCTTTCTTT.